This is a list of T cell receptor beta chains from one sample in a study of graft-versus-host responses after intestinal transplantation. TCRdb's table, derived via immunoSEQ multiplex PCR, lists solely in-frame clones and lacks some. The table records approximately 28,000 clones, about 92% of them present only once. Specimen: PBMCs, collected approximately ten weeks after intestinal transplant. Source of these receptors: a human patient who received an intestinal transplant, so some T cells may come from the graft donor. CDR3s include the opening cysteine and the closing phenylalanine or tryptophan. The order of the fields is J gene, D gene, clone size, V gene, CDR3 DNA, CDR3 protein. D genes are given only for firm matches. Clone sizes are given selectively: once, few, many, or a class where the clone is expanded.

>TRBJ2-7|NA|once|TRBV29-1
TGCACCCGAAGAACAGGGATCCCCACCTACGAGCAGTACTTC
CTRRTGIPTYEQYF
>TRBJ2-1|TRBD2|NA|TRBV19
TGTGCCAGTAGTACTAGCGGGCCCTACAATGAGCAGTTCTTC
CASSTSGPYNEQFF
>TRBJ2-7|NA|NA|TRBV7-2
TGTGCCAGCAGCTTAAAGCCCGATAGGCCATACGAGCAGTACTTC
CASSLKPDRPYEQYF
>TRBJ2-1|TRBD2|NA|TRBV4-1
TGCGCCAGCAGCCAAGCTGAGCGGGGACGGGATGAGCAGTTCTTC
CASSQAERGRDEQFF
>TRBJ1-5|NA|NA|TRBV7-9
TGTGCCAGCAGCTTTTCTGATCAGCCCCAGCATTTT
CASSFSDQPQHF
>TRBJ2-7|TRBD1|few|TRBV6-6
TGTGCCAGCAGTTACCGACAGGGGCGCGAGCAGTACTTC
CASSYRQGREQYF
>TRBJ2-7|TRBD2|NA|TRBV19
TGTGCCAGTAGTAGACTAGCGGAAAAGATCGAGCAGTACTTC
CASSRLAEKIEQYF
>TRBJ1-5|NA|once|TRBV2
TGTGCCAGCAGTGACATTTATAGCAATCAGCCCCAGCATTTT
CASSDIYSNQPQHF
>TRBJ2-1|TRBD2|NA|TRBV6-1
TGTGCCAGCAGTTCGGGACTAGCGGGAGCTAATGAGCAGTTCTTC
CASSSGLAGANEQFF
>TRBJ2-7|NA|NA|TRBV25-1
TGTGCCAGCAGTGTTGAGGATCCCTACGAGCAGTACTTC
CASSVEDPYEQYF
>TRBJ1-4|NA|NA|TRBV6-5
TGTGCCAGCAGTTACCGAGGAACCTTTGGTGAAAAACTGTTTTTT
CASSYRGTFGEKLFF
>TRBJ1-2|NA|NA|TRBV5-6
TGTGCCAGCAGCTTGGTTGGGCCAGCTAACTATGGCTACACCTTC
CASSLVGPANYGYTF
>TRBJ1-3|NA|NA|TRBV4-1
TGCGCCAGCAGCCAAGTTACCTGGGCAGGGAGCTCTGGAAACACCATATATTTT
CASSQVTWAGSSGNTIYF
>TRBJ1-5|TRBD1|NA|TRBV6-6
TGTGCCAGCAGTTACTTGGACAGGTCCCAGCATTTT
CASSYLDRSQHF
>TRBJ2-7|NA|NA|TRBV4-3
TGCGCCAGCAGCCGGGGGACTGCCAACGAGCAGTACTTC
CASSRGTANEQYF
>TRBJ1-4|TRBD1|NA|TRBV6-5
TGTGCCAGCAGTGGACAGGGAGGCGAAAAACTGTTTTTT
CASSGQGGEKLFF
>TRBJ2-7|NA|once|TRBV29-1
TGCAGCGCAAAGGGGGGGCTCTACGAGCAGTACTTC
CSAKGGLYEQYF
>TRBJ2-7|NA|NA|TRBV27
TGTGCCAGCAGTTTCCTGGGGGCGTTCCACGAGCAGTACTTC
CASSFLGAFHEQYF
>TRBJ2-3|NA|NA|TRBV6-5
TGTGCCAGCAGTTACGGGGTTGGCACAGATACGCAGTATTTT
CASSYGVGTDTQYF
>TRBJ2-1|TRBD1|NA|TRBV27
TGTGCCAGCAGTTTTGTGACAGGGGACTACAATGAGCAGTTCTTC
CASSFVTGDYNEQFF
>TRBJ2-7|NA|NA|TRBV29-1
TGCAGCGTCACGGGGGCGGCCGCCTACGAGCAGTACTTC
CSVTGAAAYEQYF
>TRBJ2-7|NA|NA|TRBV27
TGTGCCAGCAAGGGTGACCACTACGAGCAGTACTTC
CASKGDHYEQYF
>TRBJ1-2|TRBD1|once|TRBV18
TGTGCCAGCTCACCCCGGGACAGGCGTAAACCTAACTATGGCTACACCTTC
CASSPRDRRKPNYGYTF
>TRBJ2-1|TRBD1|NA|TRBV4-2
TGTGCCAGCAGCCGAAATCCGGGACAGGGTTCCTACAATGAGCAGTTCTTC
CASSRNPGQGSYNEQFF
>TRBJ2-1|TRBD2|NA|TRBV5-6
TGTGCCAGCAGCCCCGCGAGCGGGGGGTTGAATGAGCAGTTCTTC
CASSPASGGLNEQFF
>TRBJ2-3|NA|NA|TRBV7-9
TGTGCCAGCAGCTGGACTAGCACAGATACGCAGTATTTT
CASSWTSTDTQYF
>TRBJ2-1|TRBD2|NA|TRBV27
TGTGCCAGCAGGCCGACTAGCGGGACCCTTCATGGCGATGAGCAGTTCTTC
CASRPTSGTLHGDEQFF